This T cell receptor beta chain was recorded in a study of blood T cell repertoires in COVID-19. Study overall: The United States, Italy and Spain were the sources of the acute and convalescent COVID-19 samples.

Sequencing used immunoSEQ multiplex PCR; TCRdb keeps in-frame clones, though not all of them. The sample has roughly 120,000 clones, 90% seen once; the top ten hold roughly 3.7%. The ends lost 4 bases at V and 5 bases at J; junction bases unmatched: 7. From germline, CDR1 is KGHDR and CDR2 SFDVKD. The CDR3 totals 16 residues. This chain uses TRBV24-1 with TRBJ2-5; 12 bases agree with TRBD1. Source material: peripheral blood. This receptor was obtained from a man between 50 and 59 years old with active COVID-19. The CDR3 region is CATSEPGQGAGETQYF. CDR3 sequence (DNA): TGTGCCACCAGTGAACCGGGACAGGGGGCTGGGGAGACCCAGTACTTC.